This T cell receptor (beta chain) was observed in a study of vaccination and CD4 T cells after COVID-19 (dated by TCRdb to 2021 to 2024). Study-level background: Convalescent patients had a positive SARS-CoV-2 result on nasal swab PCR, and of these patients, nine had mild disease and one had severe disease. The convalescent cohort comprised six males and four females, including two Hispanic individuals, seven Caucasians, two Asians and one multiracial person. Participants got two doses of the Pfizer-BioNTech BNT162b2 vaccine (n=8) or two doses of the Moderna mRNA-1273 vaccine (n=2). Post-COVID blood samples from convalescent patients were collected a median of about 100 days after diagnosis, with a range of 35 to 161 days. Post-vaccine blood samples were taken a median of roughly 75 days after the second vaccine dose, with a range of roughly 13 to 250 days. For stimulating the cultures, overlapping spike peptide pools were used, derived from SARS-CoV-2 as well as from the common cold coronaviruses HCoV-NL63, HCoV-OC43 and HCoV-229E. As controls, cultures received a CEFX viral epitope pool (the positive control), an HIV-1 Nef peptide pool (the negative control), or no peptide at all. In roughly eleven COVID-19 convalescent patients and a handful of infection-naive healthy vaccine recipients, the spike-specific CD4+ TCR repertoire before mRNA vaccination was compared with the repertoire after mRNA vaccination. What the research found in general, with its limitations: The median number of SARS-CoV-2-reactive clonotypes rose from approximately 20 after infection to roughly 40 after vaccination, but the change was not significant. In convalescent patients, a median 86.3% of post-vaccine SARS-CoV-2-reactive clones were detected only after vaccination, and vaccine-specific priming was suggested by this finding. The study included relatively few convalescent patients and did not analyze early timepoints after natural infection. Nearly all vaccine-specific clones in convalescent patients (304 of 307) were mono-reactive for SARS-CoV-2 spike rather than cross-reactive with common cold coronaviruses.

On this clonotype itself: Its antigen has not been determined. Nothing much larger sits one base from this clone, and base qualities are not available.

Spanning cysteine to phenylalanine, the CDR3 consists of 14 amino acids. Here the CDR3 DNA is all that survives: 42 bases in frame from base 1. The junction shows trimming of 3 bases on V and 3 bases on J, plus 9 bases between the germline ends. CDR1 is given as LNHDA and CDR2 as SQIVND, both from the germline V gene (reference sequence). Read against the paper, the sample's treatment or condition label means: roughly ten-day PBMC culture with coronavirus spike peptide pools or control peptides (ViraFEST assay). The study used the ViraFEST assay, which expanded antigen-specific T cells with peptide pools and then identified expanded clonotypes by TCR sequencing. The convalescent patients' positive SARS-CoV-2 PCR tests fell between March and December 2020, which was before the Alpha, Beta and Delta variants emerged in the United States. PBMCs were cultured at 1.5 million to 2.5 million per well in IMDM supplemented with roughly 5% human AB serum and roughly 10 IU/ml IL-2, with approximately 9.5 ug/ml peptide pools added. On days 3 and 7, half of the culture medium was replaced with fresh IL-2-containing medium. Once the cells had been in culture for ten to eleven days, the EasySep CD4+ T cell isolation kit was used to isolate CD4+ T cells by negative selection. Ficoll-Paque Plus gradient centrifugation was used to isolate PBMCs from whole blood, and the isolated PBMCs were then either used fresh or cryopreserved at -140C. Triplicate wells were generally used for each culture condition.

Preparation of the library involved PCR. TCR sequencing of DNA from cultured CD4+ T cells used the Oncomine TCR Beta short-read assay at the Johns Hopkins FTIC core. The QIAamp micro DNA kit was used to extract genomic DNA from the cultured CD4+ T cells. Oncomine TCR Beta libraries from cultured CD4+ T cells were pooled using unique dual indexes and sequenced on an Illumina iSeq 100. In the source study's methods: Non-productive sequences were removed, and CDR3s not starting with C, not ending with F or W, or shorter than 7 amino acids were discarded. The MANAFEST web application was used to identify antigen-specific clonotypes by comparing peptide-stimulated wells against reference wells and other culture wells. An FDR below 0.05, an odds ratio above 5, and a productive frequency above 0.1% in at least two of three replicate wells were required for clones to be considered positive. Cross-reactive clonotypes were defined as significantly expanded in both SARS-CoV-2 spike wells and at least one common cold coronavirus spike condition. Using R version 3.6.1, CDR3 homology was evaluated through Levenshtein distances (stringdist) along with unrooted phylogenetic trees (ape). TCRdb applied fastp at Q25 and MiXCR to the public reads, then kept only in-frame beta chains. Rows with one shared CDR3 protein collapse into an entry with the most common genes and DNA. TCRdb's processing, not the authors', yielded these V and J calls. The sample table records around 14,000 distinct CDR3 sequences; around 53% of these occur just once. Of the sample, roughly an eighth falls within the top ten clones.

The sequence joins TRBV19 to TRBJ1-5, with the identity of the D gene unclear. Specimen: CD4+ T cells from blood, cultured in vitro. The source of this sequence is a human donor who had recovered from COVID-19. In nucleotides, the sequence is TGTGCCAGTAGTATCCCCGCGAACAATCAGCCCCAGCATTTT. This sequence encodes CASSIPANNQPQHF.